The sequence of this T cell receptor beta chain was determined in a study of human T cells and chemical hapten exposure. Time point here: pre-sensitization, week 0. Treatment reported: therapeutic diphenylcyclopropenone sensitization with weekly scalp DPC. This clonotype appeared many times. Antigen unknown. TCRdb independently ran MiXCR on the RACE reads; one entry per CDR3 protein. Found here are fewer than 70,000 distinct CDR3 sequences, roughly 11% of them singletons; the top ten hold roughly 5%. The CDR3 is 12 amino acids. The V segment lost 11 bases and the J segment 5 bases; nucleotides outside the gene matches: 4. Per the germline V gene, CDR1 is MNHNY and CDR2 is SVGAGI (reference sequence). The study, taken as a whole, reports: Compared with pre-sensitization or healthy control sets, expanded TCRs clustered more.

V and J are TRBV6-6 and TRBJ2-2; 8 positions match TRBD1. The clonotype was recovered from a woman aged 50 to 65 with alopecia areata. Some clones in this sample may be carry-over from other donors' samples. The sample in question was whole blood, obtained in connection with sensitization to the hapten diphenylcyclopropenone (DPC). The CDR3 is CAGNRGTGELFF. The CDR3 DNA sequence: TGTGCCGGAAACAGGGGGACCGGGGAGCTGTTTTTT.